This record concerns one TCR beta chain sequence. Its antigen target is currently unknown. Base quality data are lacking; no much larger clone is found one base away. The germline V end is reduced by 2 bases and the J end by 6 bases; junction bases left unmatched: 14. CDR1 and CDR2 were assigned from the germline V gene as SGDLS and YYNGEE. The CDR3, from cysteine to phenylalanine, totals 18 residues. Only CDR3 DNA remains: 54 bases, in frame from the first base. The sample belongs to a study of shared T cell receptors in the human thymus (dated by TCRdb to 2020 to 2023). Broadly, across the study: The study investigated the way shared, self-reactive T-cell receptor alpha chains are produced in the human thymus.

The protocol used for the library was the immunoSEQ multiplex PCR assay. TCRdb obtained this table from immuneACCESS and retained in-frame rearrangements with V and J assigned. These tables miss some clones; where compared with another copy, unresolved V genes account for less than half of the shortfall, and the remainder is unexplained. This sample is represented by more than 550,000 clones; around 87% of them were singletons. Over 0.008% of the sample is held by the ten biggest clonotypes. The same sample was also studied in work on human thymus T cells. The second study's authors report: In Finland, the donors were immunologically healthy infants who were having open corrective cardiac surgery for congenital heart defects. The thymus tissue came from surgical resects taken out during corrective cardiac surgery. Both the thymic and the peripheral blood repertoires appeared to show biased V and J gene segment usage. The related research reported highly overlapping thymic TCR repertoires among unrelated individuals. TCR alpha and beta repertoires from roughly 8 infant thymus samples and four related peripheral blood samples were characterized in the study. The cohort included about six male and a couple of female infants, with donor ages spanning 7 to 244 days. Thymocytes were mechanically released from the tissue and were stored as pellets of about 9.5-31 million cells at -70 degrees C. A QIAsymphony instrument was used to extract genomic DNA from frozen cell pellets. Using the immunoSEQ multiplex PCR assay, the TCRB and TCRAD loci were amplified from a standardized quantity of quality-controlled genomic DNA. The V(D)J region was spanned by amplicons of a length sufficient to cover the CDR3 and to identify V and J genes. The amplicons were sequenced on an Illumina platform via the commercial immunoSEQ service. Primer bias and sequencing errors were corrected as previously described, and TCRAD and TCRB were defined on the basis of the IMGT database. Analysis of the repertoires was done with immunoSEQ Analyzer 3.0 and VDJTools and included basic statistics, V/J segment usage, diversity estimates, rarefaction and pairwise overlap. Diversity was estimated using the Chao1, ChaoE, Efron-Thisted, Shannon and inverse Simpson indices, and was also estimated on datasets down-sampled to the size of the smallest sample. Repertoire overlap was determined by strict matching of CDR3 nucleotide sequence, V gene and J gene, and Jaccard-based multidimensional scaling clustering was applied. On average, approximately 860,000 unique TCRB clonotypes were obtained from thymus samples, compared with 75,000 to 90,000 from blood samples.

This receptor was obtained from a boy in the first two years of life with a congenital heart defect. Donor details come from another sample of the same person, matched by shared clones. In this chain, TRBV9 is recombined with TRBJ2-3; 11 bases in between match TRBD1. Material: thymocytes. CDR3 loop: CASSVSGTGGKHTDTQYF. DNA sequence: TGTGCCAGCAGCGTCTCCGGGACAGGGGGTAAGCACACGGATACGCAGTATTTT.